These 20 T cell receptor beta chains share one sample of origin, sequenced in a study of spatial heterogeneity in lung cancer (dated by TCRdb to 2018 to 2020). The antigens these receptors bind are not known. Summary of the overall study and its limitations: The tumor nonsynonymous mutation count correlated with the number of expanded alpha and beta TCRs within the tumor.

Library preparation used 5' RACE. Instrument on record: NextSeq 500. TCRdb itself trimmed the public reads at Q25 with fastp, ran MiXCR and retained productive beta chains. Each record represents a unique CDR3 protein, reported with the most common genes and DNA among its rows. Present in this sample are 2,800 or so distinct CDR3 sequences, around 50% of which were seen just once. Roughly three fifths of the sample is in the top ten clones. The sample's time point, from its label and the paper: sample taken at primary tumor resection. Material: lung tumor tissue, obtained at surgery. These receptor sequences come from a male donor with early-stage non-small cell lung cancer.

The chain couples TRBV5-5 to TRBJ2-1, with 7 bases that match TRBD2. With V trimmed by 0 bases and J by 2 bases, 5 bases remained unmatched. Germline V lookup: CDR1 SGHKS, CDR2 YYEKEE (reference sequence). The CDR3 loop spans 16 amino acids. The CDR3 bases are TGTGCCAGCAGCTTGGCCGGGAGCGGGGCCTACAATGAGCAGTTCTTC. Its protein is CASSLAGSGAYNEQFF.

This rearrangement joins TRBV5-1 to TRBJ2-7, with TRBD1 matching over 9 bases. Trimming removed 2 bases from V and 3 bases from J; junction bases left unmatched: 6. The CDR3 covers 15 residues. Germline values: CDR1 SGHRS, CDR2 YFSETQ. In nucleotides, the CDR3 is TGCGCCAGCAGCTTCAATACAGGGGGCCTCTACGAGCAGTACTTC. Its protein is CASSFNTGGLYEQYF.

In this sample, this clonotype turned up a few times. The chain has TRBV9 and TRBJ2-1; 7 bases agree with TRBD1. This CDR3 has 14 amino acids. V was pared by 3 bases and J by 5 bases, with 5 bases of the junction left unmatched. Germline-derived CDR1 and CDR2 are SGDLS and YYNGEE. The DNA for the CDR3 is TGTGCCAGCAGCGGACGGGACAGCCACAATGAGCAGTTCTTC. As protein: CASSGRDSHNEQFF.

This clonotype was found a few times. The chain links TRBV5-1 to TRBJ2-1; D uncertain. The CDR3 consists of 11 residues. The V and J ends lost 3 bases and 4 bases respectively, with 2 bases between them. Germline CDR1 SGHRS, CDR2 YFSETQ. CDR3 protein: CASSSYNEQFF. The DNA for the CDR3 is TGCGCCAGCAGCTCATACAATGAGCAGTTCTTC.

Within the sample, this clonotype is medium-sized (0.01 to 0.1%). V is TRBV7-3 and J is TRBJ2-1; possibly TRBD2 for D (5 bases). Per the germline V gene, CDR1 is SGHTA and CDR2 is FQGTGA. The V and J ends lost 4 bases and 8 bases respectively, with 15 bases between them. This CDR3 comprises 14 residues. The CDR3 loop reads CASSSMTSSDEQFF. CDR3 sequence (DNA): TGTGCCAGCAGCTCGATGACAAGTAGCGATGAGCAGTTCTTC.

Only a few counts were recorded for this clonotype. The chain recombines TRBV10-3 with TRBJ2-3, with D possibly called TRBD1 or TRBD2 (5 bases each). The CDR3 length is 12 residues. Trimming stripped 10 bases from V and 1 base from J, with 9 bases between. Germline V gives CDR1 ENHRY, CDR2 SYGVKD. The CDR3 DNA reads TGTGCCACCCGGGACCGCACAGATACGCAGTATTTT. Its protein is CATRDRTDTQYF.

This clonotype occurred once. CDR3 amino acids: CASRSSGRTDTQYF. Here the CDR3 DNA reads TGCGCCAGCAGGAGTAGCGGACGCACAGATACGCAGTATTTT. V and J are TRBV5-1 and TRBJ2-3; D might be TRBD2 (6 bases). Per germline, CDR1 SGHRS and CDR2 YFSETQ. V was pared by 5 bases and J by 1 base, with 11 bases between. This CDR3 comprises 14 residues.

V usage is TRBV9 and J usage is TRBJ1-1; D is unresolved. Germline-derived CDR1 and CDR2 are SGDLS and YYNGEE. This CDR3 comprises 15 residues. Between the trimmed V and J ends, which lost 0 bases and 0 bases, there was a span of 9 bases. CDR3 sequence (DNA): TGTGCCAGCAGCGTAGAAAGTTACATGAACACTGAAGCTTTCTTT. Translation gives CASSVESYMNTEAFF.

V and J are TRBV7-9 and TRBJ2-4; D gene unclear. The CDR3 runs 11 residues. Germline values: CDR1 SEHNR, CDR2 FQNEAQ (reference sequence). Trimming stripped 8 bases from V and 8 bases from J, with 10 bases between. As DNA, the CDR3 is TGTGCCAGCTCCCGTGGGGACATTCAGTACTTC. Amino acid sequence: CASSRGDIQYF.

The CDR3: CSVSGHNTDTQYF. For the CDR3, the DNA is TGCAGCGTCTCGGGACATAACACAGATACGCAGTATTTT. This sequence joins TRBV29-1 and TRBJ2-3; tentatively, D is TRBD1 (6 bases). V gave up 6 bases and J gave up 2 bases, with 12 bases separating them. The CDR3 contains 13 residues. In germline, CDR1 is SQVTM, CDR2 ANQGSEA.

CDR3 loop: CASSLGVGGQGEGYTF. The DNA for the CDR3 is TGTGCCAGCAGCTTAGGCGTAGGGGGACAGGGAGAGGGCTACACCTTC. The chain joins TRBV7-2 to TRBJ1-2; 9 bases are shared with TRBD1. Germline V CDR1 and CDR2: SGHTA, FQGNSA. The CDR3 loop spans 16 amino acids. V gave up 1 base and J gave up 8 bases; unmatched junction bases: 11.

The chain recombines TRBV7-2 with TRBJ2-5; D gene unclear. V shed 5 bases and J shed 0 bases, with 10 bases lying between them. The CDR3 is 14 amino acids. CDR1 SGHTA and CDR2 FQGNSA come from the germline V gene. The DNA of the CDR3 is TGTGCCAGCAGCGTACAGAGAAACCAAGAGACCCAGTACTTC. Its protein is CASSVQRNQETQYF.

This clonotype was observed once. V is TRBV4-1 and J is TRBJ2-5; 8 bases are a match to TRBD2. The CDR3 runs to 17 residues. With 4 bases clipped from V and 2 bases from J, the junction kept 12 bases outside the gene matches. Looked up from germline, CDR1 is MGHRA and CDR2 is YSYEKL. CDR3 DNA sequence: TGCGCCAGCAGCCCTGGGCCTCTACTAGCGGCTCAAGAGACCCAGTACTTC. This gives the protein CASSPGPLLAAQETQYF.

In its sample, this clonotype was seen a few times. V and J are TRBV10-3 and TRBJ2-5, with 8 bases aligning to TRBD2. Germline CDR1 is ENHRY and CDR2 is SYGVKD. V lost 10 bases, J lost 4 bases, and 11 bases stayed unmatched. The CDR3 sequence is 14 residues long. CDR3 in amino acids: CATNPSGGRETQYF. The CDR3 DNA sequence: TGTGCCACCAACCCTTCGGGGGGGCGAGAGACCCAGTACTTC.

The CDR3 sequence is CASSSLVGLTQYF. The CDR3 region has the DNA TGTGCCAGCAGTTCCCTCGTGGGCCTGACGCAGTATTTT. The rearrangement joins TRBV12-3 or TRBV12-4 to TRBJ2-3, with D unclear. The CDR3 totals 13 residues. V lost 4 bases, J lost 9 bases, and 14 bases lay in between.

The CDR3 is CSVVGSGGTQDTQYF. The CDR3 DNA reads as TGCAGCGTTGTTGGGAGCGGGGGGACGCAAGATACGCAGTATTTT. The J gene is TRBJ2-3, the V gene TRBV29-1; 9 positions match TRBD2. This CDR3 is built from 15 residues. Looked up from germline, CDR1 is SQVTM and CDR2 is ANQGSEA. J gave up 5 bases and V 4 bases, and 10 bases lay outside the gene matches.

Relative to its sample, this clonotype is medium-sized. The chain has TRBV6-5 and TRBJ1-4; tentative D call: TRBD1 (6 bases). V shed 6 bases and J shed 4 bases, with 18 bases lying between them. CDR3 size: 16 residues. CDR1 MNHEY and CDR2 SVGAGI come from the germline V gene. Here the CDR3 DNA reads TGTGCCAGCAGAACGCTCCGGACAGCAGTTAATGAAAAACTGTTTTTT. This translates into CASRTLRTAVNEKLFF.

This clonotype rates as medium-sized (0.01 to 0.1%). The V call is TRBV20-1, the J call TRBJ2-2; 9 bases are shared with TRBD2. V lost 3 bases to trimming and J lost 1 base; unmatched junction nucleotides: 6. This CDR3 has 16 amino acids. Germline CDR1 DFQATT, CDR2 SNEGSKA (reference sequence). The CDR3 loop reads CSASPTSGRNTGELFF. The DNA for the CDR3 is TGCAGTGCTAGCCCAACTAGCGGGCGGAACACCGGGGAGCTGTTTTTT.

V is TRBV4-1 and J is TRBJ1-2, with D unclear. CDR3 size: 14 residues. V was clipped by 0 bases and J by 3 bases, with 8 bases between them. Per germline, CDR1 MGHRA and CDR2 YSYEKL. CDR3: CASSQDRPYYGYTF. The CDR3 coding sequence is TGCGCCAGCAGCCAAGACAGGCCCTACTATGGCTACACCTTC.

This chain links TRBV12-3 or TRBV12-4 with TRBJ1-5; no clear D. The length of the CDR3 is 15 residues. V lost 6 bases and J 2 bases, leaving 14 bases between the germline ends. CDR3 coding DNA: TGTGCCAGCAGCCCTCGCGGTGTGGGCAATCAGCCCCAGCATTTT. Translated, it gives CASSPRGVGNQPQHF.